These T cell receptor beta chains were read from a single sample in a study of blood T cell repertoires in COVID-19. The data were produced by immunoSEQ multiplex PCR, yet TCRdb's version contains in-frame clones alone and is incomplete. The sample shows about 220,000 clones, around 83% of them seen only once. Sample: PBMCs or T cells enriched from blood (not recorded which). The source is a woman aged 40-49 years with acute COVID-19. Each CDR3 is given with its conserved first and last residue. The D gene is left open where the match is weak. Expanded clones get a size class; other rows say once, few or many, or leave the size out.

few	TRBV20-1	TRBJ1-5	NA	CSASDRRALGNQPQHF	TGCAGTGCTAGTGACCGGAGGGCCTTGGGCAATCAGCCCCAGCATTTT
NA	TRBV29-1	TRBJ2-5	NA	CSVEGTRKETQYF	TGCAGCGTTGAGGGCACTAGGAAAGAGACCCAGTACTTC
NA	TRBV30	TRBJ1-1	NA	CAWSVFGEMNTEAFF	TGTGCCTGGAGTGTATTCGGGGAAATGAACACTGAAGCTTTCTTT
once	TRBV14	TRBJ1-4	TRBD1	CASSPQGVSNEKLFF	TGTGCCAGCAGCCCCCAGGGGGTTTCTAATGAAAAACTGTTTTTT
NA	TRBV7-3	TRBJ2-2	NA	CASSLSRETGELFF	TGTGCCAGCAGCTTATCCCGGGAAACCGGGGAGCTGTTTTTT
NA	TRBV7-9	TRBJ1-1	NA	CASSQTANTEAFF	TGTGCCAGCAGCCAAACAGCGAACACTGAAGCTTTCTTT
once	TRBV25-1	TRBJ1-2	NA	CASTVTGNYGYTF	TGTGCCAGCACCGTGACGGGGAACTATGGCTACACCTTC
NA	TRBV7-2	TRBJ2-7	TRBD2	CASSSGGGGRYEQYF	TGTGCCAGCAGCTCGGGAGGAGGTGGGCGCTACGAGCAGTACTTC
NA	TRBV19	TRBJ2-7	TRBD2	CASSIGSGPPYEQYF	TGTGCCAGTAGTATAGGTAGCGGGCCCCCCTACGAGCAGTACTTC
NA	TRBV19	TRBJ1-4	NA	CASSIVSGKYEKLFF	TGTGCCAGTAGTATCGTCTCGGGGAAGTATGAAAAACTGTTTTTT
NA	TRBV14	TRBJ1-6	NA	CASSRTGSHSPLHF	TGTGCCAGCAGCCGTACAGGTTCTCATTCACCCCTCCACTTT
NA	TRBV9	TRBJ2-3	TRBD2	CASSTQRGGLADTQYF	TGTGCCAGCAGCACCCAGCGGGGGGGCCTTGCAGATACGCAGTATTTT
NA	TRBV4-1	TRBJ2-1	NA	CASSQFLGPYNEQFF	TGCGCCAGCAGCCAGTTCTTGGGGCCTTACAATGAGCAGTTCTTC
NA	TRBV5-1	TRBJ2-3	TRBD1	CASSFSGGTSTDTQYF	TGCGCCAGCAGCTTTTCAGGGGGCACTAGCACAGATACGCAGTATTTT
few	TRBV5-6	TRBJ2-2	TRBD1	CASSLVDRRNTGELFF	TGTGCCAGCAGCTTGGTGGACAGGAGGAACACCGGGGAGCTGTTTTTT
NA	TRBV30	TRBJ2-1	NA	CAWSLAQEQFF	TGTGCCTGGAGTCTAGCACAGGAGCAGTTCTTC
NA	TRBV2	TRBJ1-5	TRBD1	CASRGTGRGPQHF	TGTGCCAGCAGGGGGACAGGGCGAGGGCCCCAGCATTTT
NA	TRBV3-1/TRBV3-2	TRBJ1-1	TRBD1	CASSPHSTGAEAFF	TGTGCCAGCAGCCCCCACTCAACAGGGGCTGAAGCTTTCTTT
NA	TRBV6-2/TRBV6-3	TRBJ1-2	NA	CASSYLRVAPSKGYTF	TGTGCCAGCAGTTACCTTCGTGTAGCGCCCAGTAAGGGCTACACCTTC
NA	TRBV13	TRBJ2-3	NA	CASSSQFGNVDTQYF	TGTGCCAGCAGCTCTCAGTTCGGGAATGTGGATACGCAGTATTTT
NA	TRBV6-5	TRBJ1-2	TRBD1	CASSRTDRGIFGYTF	TGTGCCAGCAGTCGCACCGACAGGGGGATCTTTGGCTACACCTTC
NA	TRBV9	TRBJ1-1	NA	CASSSIQGSTEAFF	TGTGCCAGCAGCTCAATACAGGGAAGCACTGAAGCTTTCTTT
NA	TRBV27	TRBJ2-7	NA	CASSLKRSSYEQYF	TGTGCCAGCAGTTTAAAGCGTAGCTCCTACGAGCAGTACTTC
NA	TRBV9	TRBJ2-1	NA	CASSALTGLPYNEQFF	TGTGCCAGCAGCGCCCTGACCGGACTGCCCTACAATGAGCAGTTCTTC